The 21 T cell receptor beta chains given below trace back to one sample, sequenced in a study of T cell responses to AZD1222 COVID-19 vaccine. Profiling relied on immunoSEQ multiplex PCR, and the TCRdb table lists in-frame clones only, not all of them. The sample shows around 99,000 clones, about 85% of them seen only once. The input for sequencing was peripheral blood, taken 28 days after the second AZD1222 dose. The receptor set was obtained from an adult who received the AZD1222 COVID-19 vaccine.

The V gene is TRBV2, the J gene TRBJ2-3; no clear D gene. V lost 3 bases and J lost 3, with 10 bases in between. Germline CDR1 and CDR2: SNHLY and FYNNEI. This CDR3 has 14 residues. The CDR3 here is CASSEVASTDTQYF. In DNA, the CDR3 is TGTGCCAGCAGTGAGGTGGCATCGACAGATACGCAGTATTTT.

CDR3 sequence: CASSLVAGGPNEQFF. For the CDR3, the DNA is TGTGCCAGCAGCTTAGTAGCGGGGGGGCCGAATGAGCAGTTCTTC. The chain employs TRBV7-8 and TRBJ2-1; 11 positions match TRBD2. V shed 1 base and J 7 bases; nucleotides not matched to a gene: 3. CDR1 SGHVS and CDR2 FQNEAQ come from the germline V gene. This CDR3 region has 15 residues.

The chain links TRBV2 to TRBJ1-1; perhaps TRBD1 as D (6 bases). This CDR3 comprises 13 residues. Germline lookup yields CDR1 SNHLY and CDR2 FYNNEI. V lost 6 bases and J lost 0, with 8 bases in between. CDR3 coding DNA: TGTGCCAGCAGAGGACAGATGAACACTGAAGCTTTCTTT. Translated, it gives CASRGQMNTEAFF.

The chain joins TRBV4-2 to TRBJ2-1; TRBD2 aligns across 7 bases. The germline V gene has CDR1 LGHNA and CDR2 YNFKEQ. V gave up 4 bases and J gave up 7 bases; unmatched junction bases: 16. The length of the CDR3 is 17 residues. CDR3 nucleotides: TGTGCCAGCAGCCCCACATCGGCCAGCGGGGAAACAAATGAGCAGTTCTTC. Protein product: CASSPTSASGETNEQFF.

The rearrangement links TRBV10-3 to TRBJ2-7; D possibly corresponds to TRBD2 (5 bases). V was cut by 3 bases and J by 4 bases, with 16 bases left in between. This CDR3 contains 15 residues. Per germline, CDR1 ENHRY and CDR2 SYGVKD. CDR3 sequence reads: CAISDLAVGNYEQYF. CDR3 coding DNA: TGTGCCATCAGTGATTTGGCAGTCGGGAATTACGAGCAGTACTTC.

V usage is TRBV7-6 and J usage is TRBJ1-4; weak D call: TRBD1 (5 bases). The ends were cut back, 0 bases at V and 1 base at J, with 12 bases in the middle. CDR3 length: 17 amino acids. Germline CDR1 SGHVS, CDR2 FNYEAQ. In nucleotides, the CDR3 is TGTGCCAGCAGCTTAGCGCTCGGGGCAGAAACTAATGAAAAACTGTTTTTT. This gives the protein CASSLALGAETNEKLFF.

The J gene is TRBJ2-7, the V gene TRBV3-1 (or the pseudogene TRBV3-2); D possibly uses TRBD1 or TRBD2 (6 bases each). Germline CDR1 LGHDT, CDR2 YNNKEL (reference sequence). Trimming cost V 4 bases and J 7 bases, with 20 bases left between them. The CDR3 length is 15 residues. CDR3 region: CASSPRGPTMREQYF. CDR3 in DNA: TGTGCCAGCAGCCCTCGGGGGCCGACCATGAGGGAGCAGTACTTC.

The CDR3 bases are TGTGCCAGCAACTCCGGGACAGGGGGCGTCCTTAGTGGCTACACCTTC. This codes for CASNSGTGGVLSGYTF. This sequence joins TRBV28 and TRBJ1-2, with 12 bases that match TRBD1. This CDR3 spans 16 amino acids. Germline CDR1 MDHEN, CDR2 SYDVKM. Unmatched junction bases numbered 13, after V lost 7 bases and J lost 7 bases.

The chain recombines TRBV28 with TRBJ1-1, with TRBD1 identical over 8 bases. J gave up 6 bases and V 5 bases, and 11 bases lay outside the gene matches. Germline-derived CDR1 and CDR2 are MDHEN and SYDVKM. CDR3 length equals 15 residues. The CDR3 loop reads CASSRTGTGRSEAFF. In nucleotides, the CDR3 is TGTGCCAGCAGTAGAACGGGGACAGGCCGATCTGAAGCTTTCTTT.

This sequence joins TRBV6-5 and TRBJ1-6; 8 bases map to TRBD1. This CDR3 is built from 11 residues. Germline values: CDR1 MNHEY, CDR2 SVGAGI. The J segment lost 18 bases and the V segment lost 6 bases, leaving 7 bases of the junction unmatched. CDR3 protein: CASSQGAYTHF. The DNA for the CDR3 is TGTGCCAGCAGCCAGGGGGCCTATACCCACTTT.

The chain joins TRBV25-1 to TRBJ2-6, with D unclear. Germline assignment: CDR1 MGHDK and CDR2 SYGVNS. CDR3 length equals 13 residues. V lost 3 bases, J lost 1 base, and 1 base lay in between. Written as DNA, the CDR3 is TGTGCCAGCAGTGAGTCTGGGGCCAACGTCCTGACTTTC. This translates into CASSESGANVLTF.

CDR3 in amino acids: CASSLGAAGGEKLFF. CDR3 nucleotide sequence: TGCGCCAGCAGCTTGGGGGCTGCCGGGGGTGAAAAACTGTTTTTT. J is TRBJ1-4 and V is TRBV5-1; perhaps TRBD1 as D (5 bases). The V and J ends lost 0 bases and 7 bases respectively, with 13 bases between them. Germline CDR1 is SGHRS and CDR2 is YFSETQ. The length of the CDR3 is 15 residues.

The rearrangement links TRBV28 to TRBJ1-2, with 8 positions matching TRBD1. The junction had 7 bases not matched to a gene; V was cut back by 8 bases and J by 5 bases. CDR3 length: 13 amino acids. Germline lookup yields CDR1 MDHEN and CDR2 SYDVKM. The CDR3 DNA is TGTGCCAGCTCATTCACAGGGGGTTATGGCTACACCTTC. This codes for CASSFTGGYGYTF.

The chain joins TRBV7-2 to TRBJ2-2; D is perhaps TRBD1 or TRBD2 (5 bases each). The CDR3 has 17 amino acids. V was trimmed by 5 bases and J by 6 bases, leaving 22 bases between them. CDR1 is SGHTA and CDR2 is FQGNSA in the germline V gene. CDR3 nucleotides: TGTGCCAGCAGCCCCTCCGGAGTTTCTCTGGGGGCCGGGGAGCTGTTTTTT. Its protein product is CASSPSGVSLGAGELFF.

This chain links TRBV6-2 or TRBV6-3 with TRBJ2-5; 8 nucleotides agree with TRBD1. CDR3 length: 16 amino acids. Germline CDR1 is MNHEY and CDR2 is SVGEGT. J lost 4 bases, V lost 2 bases, and 9 bases had no gene match. The CDR3 DNA reads TGTGCCAGCAGTTACGGTCCCAGGGGGCGCCGAGAGACCCAGTACTTC. Translated: CASSYGPRGRRETQYF.

The V call is TRBV6-5, the J call TRBJ2-1, with TRBD1 identical over 9 bases. Trimming at V came to 4 bases and at J to 6 bases, leaving 7 bases not matched to a gene. CDR3 length: 15 amino acids. Germline CDR1 and CDR2: MNHEY and SVGAGI. CDR3 sequence reads: CASSLQGAQVNEQFF. The CDR3 nucleotides are TGTGCCAGCAGTTTACAGGGGGCGCAGGTCAATGAGCAGTTCTTC.

The V gene is TRBV11-2, the J gene TRBJ2-5, with D maybe TRBD2 (5 bases). CDR3 length: 15 amino acids. V gave up 5 bases and J gave up 1 base, with 14 bases separating them. Per the germline V gene, CDR1 is SGHAT and CDR2 is FQNNGV. Written as DNA, the CDR3 is TGTGCCAGCAGCCCACGGGGTGCCAGCCAAGAGACCCAGTACTTC. Translating it yields CASSPRGASQETQYF.

The gene calls are TRBV14 and TRBJ2-1; D gene ambiguous. The V end was cut by 4 bases, the J end by 3 bases, with 4 bases between. The CDR3 totals 12 residues. The germline V gene encodes CDR1 SGHDN and CDR2 FVKESK. CDR3 nucleotides: TGTGCCAGCAGCCCAGACTACAATGAGCAGTTCTTC. Its protein product is CASSPDYNEQFF.

This clone came up a few times. This chain links TRBV11-3 with TRBJ2-2; D is undetermined. CDR3 length: 12 residues. Germline assignment: CDR1 SGHNT and CDR2 YENEEA. V was shortened by 5 bases and J by 6 bases, with 7 bases between the two germline ends. CDR3 loop: CASSPYPGELFF. CDR3 coding DNA: TGTGCCAGCAGCCCATACCCCGGGGAGCTGTTTTTT.

This clone was detected only once. The J gene is TRBJ2-5, the V gene TRBV27; D is possibly TRBD1 (5 bases). Trimming stripped 0 bases from V and 6 bases from J, with 11 bases between. CDR3 length equals 14 residues. The germline gives CDR1 MNHEY, CDR2 SMNVEV (reference sequence). The CDR3 sequence: CASSLSGRVQTQYF. Written as DNA, the CDR3 is TGTGCCAGCAGTTTATCCGGCAGGGTGCAGACCCAGTACTTC.

The V and J genes are TRBV5-1 and TRBJ1-2; a weak D match, TRBD1 (5 bases). CDR1 is SGHRS, CDR2 YFSETQ, per germline. The CDR3 extends over 14 amino acids. Trimming took off 2 bases at V and 7 bases at J, with 15 bases between the two ends. CDR3 in amino acids: CASSFGGESGGYTF. The CDR3, as DNA: TGCGCCAGCAGCTTCGGGGGGGAATCTGGTGGCTACACCTTC.